Presented here are 16 T cell receptor beta chains from one specimen sequenced in a study of long-term antiretroviral therapy in people with HIV. Runs used v3.0 of the immunoSEQ assay and were done at survey level. The repertoire was sequenced with immunoSEQ multiplex PCR; TCRdb's copy has only in-frame clones and lacks some. The profile covers approximately 17,000 clones, with 65% to 85% appearing a single time and around 20% taken by the ten largest. The sequencing used unsorted PBMCs, collected 0.6 years after starting antiretroviral therapy. The origin of the receptors is a woman aged 18-30 years with HIV.

The chain uses TRBV15 and TRBJ2-1, with 11 bases fitting TRBD1. This CDR3 has 15 residues. Germline V CDR1 and CDR2: LNHNV, YYDKDF (reference sequence). After removal of 0 bases from V and 10 bases from J, the junction contained 5 bases not matched to a gene. The CDR3 nucleotides are TGTGCCACCAGCAGAGATAGGACAGGGGGCGTCGAGCAGTTCTTC. Its protein product is CATSRDRTGGVEQFF.

V is TRBV6-6 and J is TRBJ1-1; 9 nucleotides align to TRBD1. V shed 6 bases, J shed 0 bases, and the junction held 5 bases outside the gene matches. Germline-derived CDR1 and CDR2 are MNHNY and SVGAGI (reference sequence). This CDR3 has 15 residues. CDR3 sequence reads: CASSWDRALNTEAFF. The CDR3, as DNA: TGTGCCAGCAGCTGGGACAGGGCCTTGAACACTGAAGCTTTCTTT.

This clone was counted a single time. The V and J genes are TRBV11-2 and TRBJ2-3; D is unresolved. Trimming took 8 bases from V and 2 from J, leaving 11 bases between them. Germline values: CDR1 SGHAT, CDR2 FQNNGV. The CDR3 has 13 residues. This chain's CDR3 is CASSWSNTDTQYF. The CDR3 bases are TGTGCCAGCTCCTGGTCTAACACAGATACGCAGTATTTT.

The gene calls are TRBV18 and TRBJ1-3, with a tentative D call TRBD1 (6 bases). The CDR3 length is 15 residues. Per germline, CDR1 KGHSH and CDR2 LQKENI. The V and J ends lost 3 bases and 0 bases respectively, with 9 bases between them. This CDR3 reads CASSPEQGSGNTIYF. CDR3 DNA: TGTGCCAGCTCACCGGAACAGGGCTCTGGAAACACCATATATTTT.

The chain employs TRBV2 and TRBJ2-7; 8 positions match TRBD2. After removal of 6 bases from V and 7 bases from J, the junction contained 14 bases not matched to a gene. Germline CDR1 and CDR2: SNHLY and FYNNEI. The CDR3 is 15 amino acids. CDR3 sequence reads: CASSLAGGLSPEQYF. The CDR3 nucleotides are TGTGCCAGCAGCCTCGCGGGAGGACTTTCTCCAGAGCAGTACTTC.

The rearrangement links TRBV4-3 to TRBJ1-2; 9 nucleotides align to TRBD1. CDR3 length: 14 amino acids. CDR1 is LGHNA, CDR2 YSLEER, per germline. Trimming removed 0 bases from V and 8 bases from J; junction bases left unmatched: 4. CDR3 residues: CASSQDTGGVGYTF. The CDR3, as DNA: TGCGCCAGCAGCCAAGATACAGGGGGCGTGGGCTACACCTTC.

The V and J genes are TRBV28 and TRBJ2-1; D perhaps matches TRBD1 (5 bases). This CDR3 spans 14 amino acids. Germline CDR1 and CDR2: MDHEN and SYDVKM. Trimming took 3 bases from V and 5 from J, leaving 11 bases between them. CDR3 coding DNA: TGTGCCAGCAGTTTTGCTGACAGAAACAATGAGCAGTTCTTC. This codes for CASSFADRNNEQFF.

This clone was counted once. The rearrangement joins TRBV10-3 to TRBJ2-3; 7 nucleotides line up with TRBD1. Germline V gene data show CDR1 as ENHRY and CDR2 as SYGVKD. J was trimmed by 5 bases and V by 9 bases; bases with no gene match: 11. This CDR3 comprises 14 residues. CDR3 sequence reads: CAMRQGVSVDTQYF. The DNA for the CDR3 is TGTGCCATGCGACAGGGAGTATCGGTAGATACGCAGTATTTT.

V and J are TRBV7-2 and TRBJ2-3; perhaps TRBD2 as D (5 bases). Germline CDR1 SGHTA, CDR2 FQGNSA. Deletions cut 2 bases from V and 5 bases from J, with 11 bases between. The CDR3 sequence is 14 residues long. The CDR3 loop reads CASSLSSRQDTQYF. CDR3 nucleotides: TGTGCCAGCAGCTTATCTAGCCGACAAGATACGCAGTATTTT.

The gene calls are TRBV28 and TRBJ2-7; D is possibly TRBD1 (5 bases). Germline CDR1 and CDR2: MDHEN and SYDVKM. The V end lost 3 bases, the J end lost 3 bases, and 15 bases lay between the germline ends. This CDR3 region has 15 residues. The CDR3 loop is CASSFFGHSGYEQYF. CDR3 nucleotide sequence: TGTGCCAGCAGTTTTTTTGGACATTCCGGCTACGAGCAGTACTTC.

The chain joins TRBV28 to TRBJ1-4; D is possibly TRBD1 (5 bases). The CDR3 spans 15 residues. Per the germline V gene, CDR1 is MDHEN and CDR2 is SYDVKM. Trimming took off 6 bases at V and 7 bases at J, with 18 bases between the two ends. The CDR3 sequence: CASRLRGSFSEKLFF. DNA for the CDR3: TGTGCCAGCAGACTAAGGGGTTCCTTTAGTGAAAAACTGTTTTTT.

The chain links TRBV5-4 to TRBJ1-4; D is perhaps TRBD1 (6 bases). CDR1 and CDR2 (germline): SGHNT, YYREEE (reference sequence). V was clipped by 0 bases and J by 7 bases, with 7 bases between them. This CDR3 has 13 residues. In nucleotides, the CDR3 is TGTGCCAGCAGCTTGGGGACAGCTGAAAAACTGTTTTTT. As protein: CASSLGTAEKLFF.

This chain connects TRBV4-3 to TRBJ1-2; TRBD1 might be the D (5 bases). Looked up from germline, CDR1 is LGHNA and CDR2 is YSLEER. The V end was cut by 0 bases, the J end by 2 bases, with 10 bases between. CDR3 length: 15 amino acids. The CDR3 sequence is CASSQEYNRNYGYTF. In nucleotides, the CDR3 is TGCGCCAGCAGCCAAGAATACAACAGGAACTATGGCTACACCTTC.

This clone was seen a few times. V usage is TRBV7-8 and J usage is TRBJ1-5; D remains unclear. V gave up 5 bases and J gave up 5 bases, with 10 bases separating them. The CDR3 has 13 residues. CDR1 is SGHVS, CDR2 FQNEAQ, per germline. CDR3 nucleotide sequence: TGTGCCAGCAGCCTCCAGGAGTATCAGCCCCAGCATTTT. Encoded protein: CASSLQEYQPQHF.

The chain recombines TRBV19 with TRBJ1-1; D may be TRBD1 (5 bases). Germline V gene sequence: CDR1 LNHDA, CDR2 SQIVND (reference sequence). The CDR3 has 15 amino acids. Trimming took 1 base from V and 6 from J, leaving 15 bases between them. The CDR3 bases are TGTGCCAGTAGTATAGTTGCGCCGGGGCGGGCTGAAGCTTTCTTT. Amino acid sequence: CASSIVAPGRAEAFF.

This chain uses TRBV5-6 with TRBJ2-7, with D perhaps TRBD2 (5 bases). CDR1 is SGHDT, CDR2 YYEEEE, per germline. This CDR3 region has 12 residues. V lost 3 bases and J lost 6, with 10 bases in between. CDR3 bases: TGTGCCAGCAGCTCCGGAAGCGGCGAGCAGTACTTC. Translation gives CASSSGSGEQYF. Based on the CDR3 plus reference TRBV5-6 and TRBJ2-7, the full variable domain is DAGVTQSPTHLIKTRGQQVTLRCSPKSGHDTVSWYQQALGQGPQFIFQYYEEEERQRGNFPDRFSGHQFPNYSSELNVNALLLGDSALYLCASSSGSGEQYFGPGTRLTVT.